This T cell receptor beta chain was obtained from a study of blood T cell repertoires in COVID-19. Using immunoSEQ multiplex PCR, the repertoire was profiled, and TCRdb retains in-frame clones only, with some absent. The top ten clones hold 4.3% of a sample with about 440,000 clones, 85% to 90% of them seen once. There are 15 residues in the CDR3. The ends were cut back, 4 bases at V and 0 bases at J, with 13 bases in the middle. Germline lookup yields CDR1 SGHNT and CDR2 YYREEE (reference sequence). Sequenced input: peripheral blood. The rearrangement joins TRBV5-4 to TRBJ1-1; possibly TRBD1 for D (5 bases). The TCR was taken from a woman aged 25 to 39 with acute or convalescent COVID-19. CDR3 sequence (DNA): TGTGCCAGCAGCCGCATGGGGCAGATGAACACTGAAGCTTTCTTT. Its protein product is CASSRMGQMNTEAFF.